This entry lists 22 T cell receptor beta chains sequenced from one sample in a study of beta chain features in type 1 diabetes. Points from the study as a whole: Shortening of TCRB CDR3s, moderate but significant, appeared in all four CD4+ subsets of Type 1 diabetes patients.

Since all of the isolated RNA was reverse transcribed, expressed TCRB transcripts were what got sequenced. Data came from immunoSEQ multiplex PCR; TCRdb stores just in-frame clones and leaves some out. The repertoire holds over 120,000 clones, with around an eighth as singletons. Their target antigens are unknown. The specimen sequenced was central memory CD4+ T cells from blood. The receptors come from a young man with type 1 diabetes.

This clone was detected once. V and J are TRBV2 and TRBJ1-1; weak D call: TRBD1 (5 bases). The CDR3 consists of 11 residues. With 4 bases removed from V and 7 bases from J, the gap between germline ends came to 7 bases. CDR1 and CDR2 from the germline V gene are SNHLY and FYNNEI. The DNA for the CDR3 is TGTGCCAGCAGTGGGGGGGTTGAAGCTTTCTTT. Its translation is CASSGGVEAFF.

This clone was counted only a few times. The chain joins TRBV12-5 to TRBJ2-7; D ambiguous. This CDR3 is built from 13 residues. V lost 1 base, J lost 6 bases, and 10 bases lay in between. Germline values: CDR1 LGHNT, CDR2 FRNRAP. CDR3 DNA sequence: TGTGCTAGTGGTTTGGGGATCTGGGGCGAGCAGTACTTC. The encoded protein is CASGLGIWGEQYF.

This clone came up a few times. The chain couples TRBV5-1 to TRBJ1-2; no definite D call. V gave up 1 base and J gave up 0 bases, with 4 bases separating them. This CDR3 is 13 amino acids long. CDR1 and CDR2 from the germline V gene are SGHRS and YFSETQ. The CDR3 nucleotides are TGCGCCAGCAGCTTGAGGGCTAACTATGGCTACACCTTC. Encoded protein: CASSLRANYGYTF.

This clone was counted a few times. The gene calls are TRBV6-6 and TRBJ1-3; D not resolved. In germline, CDR1 is MNHNY, CDR2 SVGAGI (reference sequence). The CDR3 is 12 amino acids. Trimming took 3 bases from V and 6 from J, leaving 6 bases between them. CDR3 in amino acids: CASSYGLNTIYF. In DNA, the CDR3 is TGTGCCAGCAGTTATGGTCTAAACACCATATATTTT.

The V and J genes are TRBV7-9 and TRBJ2-4; tentatively, D is TRBD1 or TRBD2 (5 bases each). V lost 1 base, J lost 1 base, and 14 bases lay in between. The CDR3 covers 17 residues. Germline CDR1 SEHNR, CDR2 FQNEAQ (reference sequence). The CDR3 DNA reads TGTGCCAGCAGCTTAGGAGGGGAGAGAGGGGCCAAAAACATTCAGTACTTC. Encoded protein: CASSLGGERGAKNIQYF.

This chain links TRBV30 with TRBJ2-7; TRBD1 agrees at 8 bases. The J segment lost 1 base and the V segment lost 0 bases, leaving 2 bases of the junction unmatched. This CDR3 is built from 14 residues. Germline-derived CDR1 and CDR2 are GTSNPN and SVGIG (reference sequence). As DNA, the CDR3 is TGTGCCTGGAGTGTGCAGGGGGCTTCCTACGAGCAGTACTTC. This gives the protein CAWSVQGASYEQYF.

The chain couples TRBV6-5 to TRBJ1-6, with D maybe TRBD1 (5 bases). Germline V lookup: CDR1 MNHEY, CDR2 SVGAGI. Trimming took off 10 bases at V and 1 base at J, with 8 bases between the two ends. CDR3 length equals 13 residues. The CDR3 reads CATGGSYNSPLHF. In nucleotides, the CDR3 is TGTGCCACCGGGGGTTCCTATAATTCACCCCTCCACTTT.

This clone was picked up a small number of times. The chain has TRBV27 and TRBJ1-4; TRBD1 is a possible D gene (6 bases). Germline V gene lookup returns CDR1 MNHEY and CDR2 SMNVEV (reference sequence). The CDR3 runs to 15 residues. V lost 5 bases and J 7 bases, leaving 17 bases between the germline ends. CDR3 region: CASSLTTGLGEKLFF. The CDR3 nucleotides read TGTGCCAGCAGTCTAACAACAGGGTTGGGTGAAAAACTGTTTTTT.

This clone was seen a handful of times. The V gene is TRBV7-9, the J gene TRBJ2-2, with 10 nucleotides matching TRBD1. The CDR3 extends over 15 amino acids. Germline trimming cut 6 bases from V and 7 bases from J; bases unmatched to any gene: 8. The germline V gene has CDR1 SEHNR and CDR2 FQNEAQ (reference sequence). CDR3 region: CASRSGTGEVGELFF. DNA of the CDR3: TGTGCCAGCAGGTCCGGGACAGGGGAAGTCGGGGAGCTGTTTTTT.

The chain carries TRBV6-6 and TRBJ1-5, with D perhaps matching TRBD1 (6 bases). Germline loops: CDR1 MNHNY, CDR2 SVGAGI (reference sequence). This CDR3 comprises 15 residues. Trimming stripped 2 bases from V and 6 bases from J, with 14 bases between. The CDR3 DNA reads TGTGCCAGCAGTTACCAGTCGGGGGGCGGTCAGCCCCAGCATTTT. It specifies CASSYQSGGGQPQHF.

This clone was found a few times. V usage is TRBV10-1 and J usage is TRBJ2-4, with D perhaps TRBD2 (5 bases). Trimming stripped 6 bases from V and 8 bases from J, with 14 bases between. This CDR3 is 13 amino acids long. The germline V gene encodes CDR1 WNHNN and CDR2 SYGVQD (reference sequence). CDR3 sequence reads: CASSEGTRDIQYF. The CDR3 coding sequence is TGCGCCAGCAGCGAGGGAACGCGGGACATTCAGTACTTC.

The J gene is TRBJ2-7, the V gene TRBV9; the D gene is possibly TRBD1 (5 bases). The CDR3 is made up of 14 amino acids. Germline assignment: CDR1 SGDLS and CDR2 YYNGEE. V gave up 3 bases and J gave up 7 bases, with 17 bases separating them. The CDR3 sequence: CASSARQSSGEQYF. As DNA, the CDR3 is TGTGCCAGCAGCGCCAGACAGAGCTCTGGGGAGCAGTACTTC. Together with reference TRBV9 and TRBJ2-7, the CDR3 gives the full variable domain: DSGVTQTPKHLITATGQRVTLRCSPRSGDLSVYWYQQSLDQGLQFLIQYYNGEERAKGNILERFSAQQFPDLHSELNLSSLELGDSALYFCASSARQSSGEQYFGPGTRLTVT.

This sequence joins TRBV5-1 and TRBJ2-7; tentative D call: TRBD1 (5 bases). This CDR3 comprises 16 residues. Germline assignment: CDR1 SGHRS and CDR2 YFSETQ. V shed 4 bases and J shed 6 bases, with 23 bases lying between them. In DNA, the CDR3 is TGCGCCAGCAGCCCCGCTCCCGACAGTATGTCGTCCGAGCAGTACTTC. It yields the protein CASSPAPDSMSSEQYF.

This clone occurred many times. This specimen includes other DNA sequences encoding the same CDR3. The chain employs TRBV29-1 and TRBJ2-1; D perhaps matches TRBD2 (6 bases). The CDR3 spans 15 residues. V was clipped by 6 bases and J by 0 bases, with 15 bases between them. Germline values: CDR1 SQVTM, CDR2 ANQGSEA. CDR3 in DNA: TGCAGCGTCGGTGGTTCCGGGAGCTCCTACAATGAGCAGTTCTTC. Translated, it gives CSVGGSGSSYNEQFF.

The chain is built from TRBV5-1 and TRBJ2-1, with a possible D match to TRBD2 (6 bases). There are 17 residues in the CDR3. Germline V lookup: CDR1 SGHRS, CDR2 YFSETQ. Trimming pared 4 bases from V and 3 bases from J, leaving 20 bases between. CDR3: CASSAEVGPGVYNEQFF. DNA for the CDR3: TGCGCCAGCAGCGCGGAGGTGGGACCGGGGGTCTACAATGAGCAGTTCTTC.

The CDR3 is CASSPAQRGGQGEQFF. In DNA, the CDR3 is TGTGCCAGCAGCCCCGCCCAGCGGGGGGGCCAGGGTGAGCAGTTCTTC. V gene TRBV7-3 combines with J gene TRBJ2-1, with TRBD2 matching over 10 bases. Trimming at V came to 5 bases and at J to 9 bases, leaving 13 bases not matched to a gene. CDR3 size: 16 residues. Germline CDR1 and CDR2: SGHTA and FQGTGA.

A few counts support this clone. The V and J genes are TRBV2 and TRBJ1-1; possible D gene TRBD1, 5 bases. Germline CDR1 SNHLY, CDR2 FYNNEI. The CDR3 sequence is 15 residues long. Trimming took off 1 base at V and 0 bases at J, with 9 bases between the two ends. For the CDR3, the DNA is TGTGCCAGCAGTGAAGACGGCAGGGTGAACACTGAAGCTTTCTTT. It specifies CASSEDGRVNTEAFF. Full variable domain (remainder filled in from reference TRBV2 and TRBJ1-1): EPEVTQTPSHQVTQMGQEVILRCVPISNHLYFYWYRQILGQKVEFLVSFYNNEISEKSEIFDDQFSVERPDGSNFTLKIRSTKLEDSAMYFCASSEDGRVNTEAFFGQGTRLTVV.

This clone showed up just a few times. The chain couples TRBV5-6 to TRBJ2-7; TRBD1 matches 7 bases. The length of the CDR3 is 14 residues. CDR1 SGHDT and CDR2 YYEEEE come from the germline V gene. V shed 5 bases, J shed 3 bases, and the junction held 8 bases outside the gene matches. The CDR3 loop is CASRPGQLGYEQYF. DNA of the CDR3: TGTGCCAGCAGACCGGGACAGTTGGGCTACGAGCAGTACTTC.

This clone showed up just a few times. This chain uses TRBV30 with TRBJ2-7, with TRBD1 matching over 10 bases. V shed 2 bases and J 3 bases; nucleotides not matched to a gene: 7. There are 15 residues in the CDR3. Germline assignment: CDR1 GTSNPN and CDR2 SVGIG (reference sequence). CDR3 in amino acids: CAWSRFRDRGYEQYF. The DNA for the CDR3 is TGTGCCTGGAGTAGGTTCCGGGACAGGGGCTACGAGCAGTACTTC.

The V gene is TRBV7-9, the J gene TRBJ2-3; 8 nucleotides line up with TRBD2. The CDR3 is 15 amino acids. CDR1 SEHNR and CDR2 FQNEAQ come from the germline V gene (reference sequence). Trimming removed 5 bases from V and 2 bases from J; junction bases left unmatched: 6. The CDR3 loop is CASSMGLGITDTQYF. DNA of the CDR3: TGTGCCAGCAGCATGGGACTAGGGATCACAGATACGCAGTATTTT.

This chain links TRBV20-1 with TRBJ1-1; D is perhaps TRBD1 (5 bases). Trimming cost V 0 bases and J 10 bases, with 6 bases left between them. CDR3 length: 10 amino acids. Per the germline V gene, CDR1 is DFQATT and CDR2 is SNEGSKA (reference sequence). The CDR3, as DNA: TGCAGTGCTAGAGAGGGGACAGCTTTCTTT. Translation gives CSAREGTAFF.

The chain combines TRBV21-1 with TRBJ1-5. TRBV21-1 is a documented pseudogene. The CDR3 contains 15 residues. The CDR3 sequence: CASRTGRVGNQPQHF. The CDR3 DNA reads as TGTGCCAGCAGGACAGGGAGGGTTGGCAATCAGCCCCAGCATTTT.